Listed below are T cell receptor beta chains from one sample, sequenced in a study of T cells in Graves' hyperthyroidism and ophthalmopathy. One entry per CDR3 protein results from TCRdb running MiXCR on the multiplex PCR reads. Here the sample spans about 500,000 distinct CDR3 sequences, 16% being singletons. Sequences were obtained from blood. Receptor source: a woman younger than 30 with Graves' hyperthyroidism. The CDR3 runs from the conserved cysteine through the conserved F or W. A D gene is named only where the DNA matches it firmly. Size tells how often a clone was seen (once, few, many) or the class of an expanded clone, and some rows leave it out.

TRBJ2-3 - TRBV29-1 many TGCAGCGCAACCGGGGTCGACACAGATACGCAGTATTTT CSATGVDTDTQYF
TRBJ2-3 TRBD2 TRBV3-1 many TGTGCCAGCAGCCGAGGGACTAGCGGAAACACAGATACGCAGTATTTT CASSRGTSGNTDTQYF
TRBJ2-2 - TRBV2 - TGTGCCAGCATAAGCGGCTATTCGAACACCGGGGAGCTGTTTTTT CASISGYSNTGELFF
TRBJ1-1 - TRBV12-3/TRBV12-4 - TGTGCCAGCAGGCGAAGTGGAAACACTGAAGCTTTCTTT CASRRSGNTEAFF
TRBJ1-2 - TRBV27 many TGTGCCAGCAGTTTATCCCAGGGGAACTATGGCTACACCTTC CASSLSQGNYGYTF
TRBJ2-1 TRBD2 TRBV6-1 few TGTGCCAGCAGCCCCCTGTTGGCGGGAGGGCCGGGTGAGCAGTTCTTC CASSPLLAGGPGEQFF
TRBJ2-3 TRBD2 TRBV6-5 - TGTGCCAGCAGATCCTCCCGAACTAGCGGGGCCTGGGAGACAGATACGCAGTATTTT CASRSSRTSGAWETDTQYF
TRBJ2-1 TRBD2 TRBV10-2 many TGCGCCAGCAGTGAGCCTAGCGGGAGATTCCACAATGAGCAGTTCTTC CASSEPSGRFHNEQFF
TRBJ2-1 - TRBV28 many TGTGCCAGCAGTTTATGGTCCGGATCCTACAATGAGCAGTTCTTC CASSLWSGSYNEQFF
TRBJ2-7 TRBD2 TRBV20-1 few TGCAGTGCTAGAGAGGGACTAGCGTCTCCCTACGAGCAGTACTTC CSAREGLASPYEQYF
TRBJ2-5 - TRBV2 many TGTGCCAGCCTTTTCGGGGTTGCGGAGACCCAGTACTTC CASLFGVAETQYF
TRBJ2-1 - TRBV20-1 few TGCAGTGCTAGCCGCCAGGATTACCACAATGAGCAGTTCTTC CSASRQDYHNEQFF
TRBJ1-6 - TRBV20-1 - TGCAGTGCTATGCCAGGGTCCTCCTATAATTCACCCCTCCACTTT CSAMPGSSYNSPLHF
TRBJ2-5 TRBD2 TRBV3-1 many TGTGCCAGCAGCCAAGAAAGCTTAGGACTAGCGGGAGTTGGGCGTTTCGAGACCCAGTACTTC CASSQESLGLAGVGRFETQYF
TRBJ2-7 - TRBV6-5 - TGTGCCAGCAGTTACGGTACGCAAGTATCCTACGAGCAGTACTTC CASSYGTQVSYEQYF
TRBJ1-6 - TRBV6-1 few TGTGCCAGCAGTGTAGTACCGCCTGGCCGATTCCGGACAGATAATTCACCCCTCCACTTT CASSVVPPGRFRTDNSPLHF
TRBJ2-5 TRBD1 TRBV27 many TGTGCCAGCAGTTTAAACCAGGGGGCAGGGGAGACCCAGTACTTC CASSLNQGAGETQYF
TRBJ2-1 TRBD1 TRBV6-1 many TGTGCCAGCAGCGGACAGGGGGCCTCTTCCTACAATGAGCAGTTCTTC CASSGQGASSYNEQFF
TRBJ1-2 - TRBV30 many TGTGCCTGGAGTGGGCGGGGGTTCAACTATGGCTACACCTTC CAWSGRGFNYGYTF
TRBJ2-2 - TRBV11-3 few TGTGCCAGCAAGGGCTGGGGGAACACCGGGGAGCTGTTTTTT CASKGWGNTGELFF
TRBJ2-1 - TRBV11-2 many TGTGCCAGCAGCACGATAGGTGGTGAGCAGTTCTTC CASSTIGGEQFF
TRBJ2-3 - TRBV5-5 many TGTGCCAGCAGCTTGCTGCTGCGGAGAGATACGCAGTATTTT CASSLLLRRDTQYF
TRBJ1-2 - TRBV4-3 - TGCGCCAGCAGCCAAGCCCCAAAGGGGAGGGGTGGCTACACCTTC CASSQAPKGRGGYTF